A single T cell receptor beta chain is shown here with its context. TCRdb keeps only in-frame clones here, not all; method: immunoSEQ multiplex PCR. The table includes 170,000 or so clones, around four fifths detected once. This entry comes from a study of blood T cell repertoires in COVID-19. Trimming removed 4 bases from V and 6 bases from J; junction bases left unmatched: 5. The CDR3 extends over 15 amino acids. In germline, CDR1 is SGDLS, CDR2 YYNGEE. This TCR came from a woman aged 45-65 years who had recovered from COVID-19. Sequenced material: PBMCs or T cells enriched from blood (not recorded which). The chain has TRBV9 and TRBJ2-1; TRBD2 agrees at 12 bases. The DNA for the CDR3 is TGTGCCAGCAGCTCCTCGGGACTAGCGGGCAATGAGCAGTTCTTC. Amino acids: CASSSSGLAGNEQFF. The entire variable domain, with the rest obtained from reference TRBV9 and TRBJ2-1, is as follows: DSGVTQTPKHLITATGQRVTLRCSPRSGDLSVYWYQQSLDQGLQFLIQYYNGEERAKGNILERFSAQQFPDLHSELNLSSLELGDSALYFCASSSSGLAGNEQFFGPGTRLTVL.